The entry below gives a single T cell receptor beta chain sequence along with its context. Its specificity is not known. The CDR3 is made up of 14 amino acids. V lost 6 bases and J 0 bases, leaving 11 bases between the germline ends. Germline-derived CDR1 and CDR2 are MNHNS and SASEGT. The data were taken from a study of response to subunit inactivated influenza vaccine. The study's findings and limits: Authors suggested few new T cells are recruited by each seasonal influenza vaccination.

TCRdb reanalysed the RT-PCR reads using MiXCR and keeps one entry per CDR3 protein. The sample shows approximately 520,000 distinct CDR3 sequences, more than 15% of them seen only once. The source was CD4+ T cells sorted from PBMCs, collected 23 months after vaccination. This clonotype originated in a man between 50 and 69 years old who received an inactivated influenza vaccine. The J gene is TRBJ1-2, the V gene TRBV6-1; a weak D match, TRBD1 (6 bases). For the CDR3, the DNA is TGTGCCAGCAGAGATAGGACAGCTAACTATGGCTACACCTTC. Translation gives CASRDRTANYGYTF.